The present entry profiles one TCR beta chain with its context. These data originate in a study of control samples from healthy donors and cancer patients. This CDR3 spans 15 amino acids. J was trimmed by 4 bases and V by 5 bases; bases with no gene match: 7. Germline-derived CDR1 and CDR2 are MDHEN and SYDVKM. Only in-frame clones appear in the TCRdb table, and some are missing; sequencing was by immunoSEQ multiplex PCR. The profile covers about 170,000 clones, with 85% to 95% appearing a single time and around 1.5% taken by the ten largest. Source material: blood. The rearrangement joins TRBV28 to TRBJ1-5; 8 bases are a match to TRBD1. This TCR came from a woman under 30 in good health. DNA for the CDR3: TGTGCCAGCAGTGGTCATACAGGGGGAAATCAGCCCCAGCATTTT. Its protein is CASSGHTGGNQPQHF.